The 28 T cell receptor beta chains below all came from one sample that was sequenced in a study of CD8+ T cells in alopecia areata. Once RNA had been extracted, it was reverse transcribed into cDNA to act as the sequencing template. TCRdb keeps only in-frame clones here, not all; method: immunoSEQ multiplex PCR. The sample lists 55,000 to 65,000 clones; 40% to 50% were seen once. Sequences were obtained from NKG2D-low CD8+ T cells sorted from blood. Source of these receptors: a human donor with alopecia areata.

V is TRBV20-1 and J is TRBJ1-1; D not resolved. Germline V lookup: CDR1 DFQATT, CDR2 SNEGSKA (reference sequence). The CDR3 is 11 residues long. The CDR3 here is CSWAENTEAFF. Here the CDR3 DNA reads TGCAGCTGGGCAGAGAACACTGAAGCTTTCTTT.

The chain employs TRBV16 and TRBJ2-2; D remains unclear. Trimming stripped 0 bases from V and 7 bases from J, with 6 bases between. CDR1 is KGHSY and CDR2 is FQNENV in the germline V gene. The CDR3 length is 13 residues. DNA of the CDR3: TGTGCCAGCAGCCAATCGAAGGGCGGGGAGCTGTTTTTT. Amino acids: CASSQSKGGELFF.

In this sample, this clone turned up a few times. The CDR3 spells CASSLGELFF. Written as DNA, the CDR3 is TGTGCCAGTTCGCTGGGGGAGCTGTTTTTT. The chain links TRBV7-9 to TRBJ2-2; no reliable D call. Trimming removed 9 bases from V and 8 bases from J, with 7 bases in between. Germline CDR1 reads SEHNR; CDR2 reads FQNEAQ (reference sequence). The CDR3 has 10 residues.

This clone appeared a few times. The J gene is TRBJ2-2, the V gene TRBV6-5; tentative D call: TRBD1 (6 bases). Germline CDR1 reads MNHEY; CDR2 reads SVGAGI. V was clipped by 2 bases and J by 7 bases, with 17 bases between them. This CDR3 spans 16 amino acids. Written as DNA, the CDR3 is TGTGCCAGCAGTTACAGAGCGCAGGGGAAGGGCGGGGAGCTGTTTTTT. Its protein product is CASSYRAQGKGGELFF.

The genes are TRBV7-2 and TRBJ2-7, with D unresolved. This CDR3 is built from 15 residues. In germline, CDR1 is SGHTA, CDR2 FQGNSA. Between the trimmed V and J ends, which lost 3 bases and 2 bases, there was a span of 14 bases. CDR3: CASSLTWTPTYEQYF. The CDR3 DNA sequence: TGTGCCAGCAGCTTGACCTGGACCCCCACCTACGAGCAGTACTTC.

V and J are TRBV4-3 and TRBJ2-5; D unresolved. The V and J ends lost 3 bases and 4 bases respectively, with 6 bases between them. Germline V gene sequence: CDR1 LGHNA, CDR2 YSLEER. CDR3 length: 12 amino acids. CDR3 sequence reads: CASSQGGETQYF. The CDR3 nucleotides read TGCGCCAGCAGCCAGGGTGGAGAGACCCAGTACTTC.

V is TRBV5-1 and J is TRBJ1-1; no firm D call. Between the trimmed V and J ends, which lost 0 bases and 1 base, there was a span of 10 bases. Germline values: CDR1 SGHRS, CDR2 YFSETQ. The length of the CDR3 is 15 residues. CDR3 DNA: TGCGCCAGCAGCTTGGTGGAGTTGGGGAACACTGAAGCTTTCTTT. Encoded protein: CASSLVELGNTEAFF.

This rearrangement joins TRBV29-1 to TRBJ1-4; D gene uncertain. The V end lost 5 bases, the J end lost 0 bases, and 16 bases lay between the germline ends. From germline, CDR1 is SQVTM and CDR2 ANQGSEA. This CDR3 region has 16 residues. The CDR3 loop reads CSVLSPPASTNEKLFF. The CDR3 DNA reads TGCAGCGTTCTGTCCCCACCGGCCTCAACTAATGAAAAACTGTTTTTT.

The chain combines TRBV20-1 with TRBJ2-2; no reliable D call. The CDR3 runs to 11 residues. Trimming stripped 6 bases from V and 6 bases from J, with 8 bases between. The germline V gene encodes CDR1 DFQATT and CDR2 SNEGSKA (reference sequence). The CDR3 is CSASSAGELFF. The CDR3 bases are TGCAGTGCGTCGAGCGCCGGGGAGCTGTTTTTT.

This chain links TRBV27 with TRBJ2-7; 7 bases map to TRBD2. The trim removed 5 bases at V and 5 bases at J, leaving 12 bases unmatched. Germline assignment: CDR1 MNHEY and CDR2 SMNVEV (reference sequence). The CDR3 extends over 15 amino acids. The CDR3 DNA follows: TGTGCCAGCAGTGCCCCTCAGCGGGGTGGGAACGAGCAGTACTTC. Amino acids: CASSAPQRGGNEQYF.

This chain links TRBV27 with TRBJ1-5; weak D call: TRBD1 (5 bases). CDR1 and CDR2 (germline): MNHEY, SMNVEV (reference sequence). The CDR3 length is 14 residues. Trimming shortened V by 3 bases and J by 3 bases, and 9 bases separated the two germline ends. CDR3 sequence (DNA): TGTGCCAGCAGTTTTCAGGGTGCCAATCAGCCCCAGCATTTT. This sequence encodes CASSFQGANQPQHF.

The chain combines TRBV27 with TRBJ2-7; 8 bases fit TRBD2. CDR3 length: 14 residues. In germline, CDR1 is MNHEY, CDR2 SMNVEV (reference sequence). The V gene end was trimmed by 0 bases and the J gene end by 3 bases; junction bases not matched to a gene: 1. The CDR3 protein is CASSLSSGSYEQYF. The CDR3 DNA is TGTGCCAGCAGTTTATCCAGCGGGAGCTACGAGCAGTACTTC.

The chain couples TRBV2 to TRBJ2-3, with D perhaps assigned TRBD1 or TRBD2 (6 bases each). Looked up from germline, CDR1 is SNHLY and CDR2 is FYNNEI. V was cut by 2 bases and J by 0 bases, with 24 bases left in between. The CDR3 has 20 amino acids. The CDR3 region has the DNA TGTGCCAGCAGTGAACTGTACGGGGGCGATCCGCTCACTAGCACAGATACGCAGTATTTT. It translates to CASSELYGGDPLTSTDTQYF.

The chain combines TRBV27 with TRBJ2-7; D gene uncertain. The CDR3 is made up of 13 amino acids. V gave up 0 bases and J gave up 3 bases, with 6 bases separating them. CDR1 and CDR2 from the germline V gene are MNHEY and SMNVEV (reference sequence). As DNA, the CDR3 is TGTGCCAGCAGTTTATCCCTAAACTACGAGCAGTACTTC. Its translation: CASSLSLNYEQYF.

This clone came up a few times. CDR3 sequence reads: CASSWRVSSYEQYF. The DNA for the CDR3 is TGCGCCAGCAGCTGGCGGGTTAGCTCCTACGAGCAGTACTTC. This rearrangement joins TRBV4-1 to TRBJ2-7; weak D call: TRBD2 (5 bases). V lost 5 bases to trimming and J lost 0 bases, with 11 bases between them. Germline assignment: CDR1 MGHRA and CDR2 YSYEKL. CDR3 size: 14 residues.

V and J are TRBV19 and TRBJ2-4, with no clear D. The CDR3 contains 12 residues. With 1 base removed from V and 9 bases from J, the gap between germline ends came to 7 bases. Looked up from germline, CDR1 is LNHDA and CDR2 is SQIVND (reference sequence). Here the CDR3 DNA reads TGTGCCAGTAGTATAGGGGCCACCATTCAGTACTTC. Amino acid sequence: CASSIGATIQYF.

In regard to this clone: At one of its ends the junction is not consistent with the germline gene, which may arise from a read error. The chain carries TRBV29-1 and TRBJ1-1; D gene ambiguous. Germline V gives CDR1 SQVTM, CDR2 ANQGSEA. This CDR3 contains 12 residues. CDR3 protein: CSVDHETREALF. The CDR3 DNA reads TGCAGCGTTGATCATGAGACTAGAGAAGCTCTCTTT.

The rearrangement joins TRBV7-2 to TRBJ2-7; 9 bases agree with TRBD2. This CDR3 is 14 amino acids long. The J segment lost 3 bases and the V segment lost 5 bases, leaving 5 bases of the junction unmatched. Germline values: CDR1 SGHTA, CDR2 FQGNSA. The CDR3 loop is CASSPAGGLYEQYF. Written as DNA, the CDR3 is TGTGCCAGCAGCCCAGCGGGAGGCCTCTACGAGCAGTACTTC. The full variable domain, rest sourced from reference TRBV7-2 and TRBJ2-7, is GAGVSQSPSNKVTEKGKDVELRCDPISGHTALYWYRQSLGQGLEFLIYFQGNSAPDKSGLPSDRFSAERTGGSVSTLTIQRTQQEDSAVYLCASSPAGGLYEQYFGPGTRLTVT.

The rearrangement links TRBV7-9 to TRBJ2-7; 10 bases are a match to TRBD1. Trimming took 5 bases from V and 5 from J; bases not matched to a gene: 6. Germline CDR1 SEHNR, CDR2 FQNEAQ (reference sequence). CDR3 length: 14 amino acids. CDR3 loop: CASSKGQGGNEQYF. In DNA, the CDR3 is TGTGCCAGCAGCAAAGGACAGGGGGGTAACGAGCAGTACTTC.

The chain is built from TRBV29-1 and TRBJ2-7, with D maybe TRBD2 (5 bases). Looked up from germline, CDR1 is SQVTM and CDR2 is ANQGSEA. Trimming cost V 6 bases and J 0 bases, with 12 bases left between them. This CDR3 spans 13 amino acids. The CDR3 sequence is CSVLAGTSYEQYF. The CDR3 region has the DNA TGCAGCGTCCTAGCCGGAACCTCCTACGAGCAGTACTTC.

The chain recombines TRBV5-1 with TRBJ2-3; 7 bases match TRBD1. V shed 4 bases, J shed 2 bases, and the junction held 7 bases outside the gene matches. This CDR3 comprises 15 residues. The germline V gene has CDR1 SGHRS and CDR2 YFSETQ. The CDR3 here is CASSEYRGFTDTQYF. DNA for the CDR3: TGCGCCAGCAGCGAATACAGGGGATTCACAGATACGCAGTATTTT.

The chain has TRBV5-1 and TRBJ1-1; D call uncertain. The germline V gene has CDR1 SGHRS and CDR2 YFSETQ. Between the trimmed V and J ends, which lost 0 bases and 0 bases, there was a span of 6 bases. The length of the CDR3 is 14 residues. In DNA form, the CDR3 reads TGCGCCAGCAGCTTGGGGGGATTGAACACTGAAGCTTTCTTT. It encodes CASSLGGLNTEAFF.

The V call is TRBV9, the J call TRBJ2-1; maybe TRBD1 (6 bases). Trimming left V 4 bases short and J 9 bases short, with 14 bases between. The germline CDR1 and CDR2 sequences are SGDLS and YYNGEE. This CDR3 contains 13 residues. As DNA, the CDR3 is TGTGCCAGCAGCCCCAGGGGAATCGCTGAGCAGTTCTTC. Translated: CASSPRGIAEQFF.

This clone was recorded a few times. The chain has TRBV5-1 and TRBJ2-7, with D maybe TRBD1 (5 bases). V lost 4 bases to trimming and J lost 7 bases, with 15 bases between them. This CDR3 has 13 amino acids. The germline V gene encodes CDR1 SGHRS and CDR2 YFSETQ. Here the CDR3 reads CASSVREIDEQYF. The CDR3 DNA reads TGCGCCAGCAGCGTCAGGGAAATAGATGAGCAGTACTTC.

This clone came up once. V and J are TRBV5-1 and TRBJ1-2, with 8 bases that match TRBD1. V trimming: 4 bases; J trimming: 6 bases; junction bases outside the gene matches: 5. The CDR3 length is 13 residues. CDR1 is SGHRS, CDR2 YFSETQ, per germline. CDR3 in DNA: TGCGCCAGCAGCCTGACGGACAGGGATGGCTACACCTTC. This gives the protein CASSLTDRDGYTF.

This chain uses TRBV27 with TRBJ2-1, with D tentatively TRBD2 (5 bases). Germline CDR1 MNHEY, CDR2 SMNVEV (reference sequence). The CDR3 consists of 13 residues. The V end was cut by 3 bases, the J end by 6 bases, with 9 bases between. Here the CDR3 DNA reads TGTGCCAGCAGTTTCGGGGAGCTCAATGAGCAGTTCTTC. Residues: CASSFGELNEQFF.

This clone has only a few counts. J is TRBJ2-2 and V is TRBV12-5; no definite D call. Germline V gene lookup returns CDR1 LGHNT and CDR2 FRNRAP. There are 11 residues in the CDR3. V dropped 3 bases and J dropped 8 bases, with 4 bases sitting between them. DNA of the CDR3: TGTGCTAGTGGTTTTTCTGGGGAGCTGTTTTTT. Amino acid sequence: CASGFSGELFF.

This clone came up a few times. The chain uses TRBV2 and TRBJ2-7, with D maybe TRBD2 (6 bases). From germline, CDR1 is SNHLY and CDR2 FYNNEI. This CDR3 is 12 amino acids long. Between the trimmed V and J ends, which lost 8 bases and 6 bases, there was a span of 14 bases. The DNA for the CDR3 is TGTGCCAGCCCGGGAGCGGGTGGCGAGCAGTACTTC. This translates into CASPGAGGEQYF.